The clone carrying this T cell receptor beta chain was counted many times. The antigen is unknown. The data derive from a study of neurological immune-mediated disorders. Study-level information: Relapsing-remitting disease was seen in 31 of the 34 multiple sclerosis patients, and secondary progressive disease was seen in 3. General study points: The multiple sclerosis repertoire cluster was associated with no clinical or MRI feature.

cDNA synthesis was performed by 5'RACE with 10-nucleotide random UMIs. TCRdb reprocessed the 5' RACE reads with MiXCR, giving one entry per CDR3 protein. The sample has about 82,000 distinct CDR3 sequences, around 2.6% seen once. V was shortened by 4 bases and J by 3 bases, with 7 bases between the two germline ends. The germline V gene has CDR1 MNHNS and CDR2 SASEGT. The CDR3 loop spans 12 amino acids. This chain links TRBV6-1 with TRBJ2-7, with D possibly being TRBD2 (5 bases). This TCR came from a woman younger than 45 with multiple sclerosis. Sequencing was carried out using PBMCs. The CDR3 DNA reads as TGTGCCAGCAGTGTAGGGAGCTACGAGCAGTACTTC. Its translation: CASSVGSYEQYF.